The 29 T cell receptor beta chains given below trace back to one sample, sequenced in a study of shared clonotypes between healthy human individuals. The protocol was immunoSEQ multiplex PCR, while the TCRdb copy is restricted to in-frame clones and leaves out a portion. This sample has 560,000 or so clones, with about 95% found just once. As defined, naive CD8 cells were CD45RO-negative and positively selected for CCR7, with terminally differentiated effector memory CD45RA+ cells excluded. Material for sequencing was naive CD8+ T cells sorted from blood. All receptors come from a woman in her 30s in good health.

CDR3 sequence: CASSSDASENEQFF. CDR3 DNA sequence: TGTGCCAGCAGCTCGGACGCTAGCGAGAATGAGCAGTTCTTC. The genes are TRBV7-9 and TRBJ2-1; possible D gene TRBD2, 6 bases. The V end was cut by 4 bases, the J end by 7 bases, with 14 bases between. The CDR3 sequence is 14 residues long. The germline V gene has CDR1 SEHNR and CDR2 FQNEAQ (reference sequence).

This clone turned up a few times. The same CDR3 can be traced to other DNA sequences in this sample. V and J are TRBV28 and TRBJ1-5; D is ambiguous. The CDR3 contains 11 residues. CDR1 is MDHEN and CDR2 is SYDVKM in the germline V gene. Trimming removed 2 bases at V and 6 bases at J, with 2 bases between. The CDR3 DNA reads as TGTGCCAGCAGTTTAGGTCAGCCCCAGCATTTT. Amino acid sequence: CASSLGQPQHF.

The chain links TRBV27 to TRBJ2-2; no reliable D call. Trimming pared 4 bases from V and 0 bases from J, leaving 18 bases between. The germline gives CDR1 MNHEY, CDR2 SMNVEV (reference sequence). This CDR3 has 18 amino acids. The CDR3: CASSSFPQGITNTGELFF. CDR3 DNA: TGTGCCAGCAGTTCTTTCCCTCAAGGAATCACGAACACCGGGGAGCTGTTTTTT.

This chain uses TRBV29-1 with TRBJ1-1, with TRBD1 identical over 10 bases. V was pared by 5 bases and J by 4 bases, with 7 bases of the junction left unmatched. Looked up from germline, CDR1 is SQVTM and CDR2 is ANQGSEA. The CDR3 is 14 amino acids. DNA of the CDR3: TGCAGCGTTCCAGGGGACAGGGGTGGCACTGAAGCTTTCTTT. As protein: CSVPGDRGGTEAFF.

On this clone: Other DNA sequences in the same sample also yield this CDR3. DNA of the CDR3: TGTGCCAGCAGCTTAGTGGACACTGAAGCTTTCTTT. As protein: CASSLVDTEAFF. The chain uses TRBV5-4 and TRBJ1-1; unclear D gene. In germline, CDR1 is SGHNT, CDR2 YYREEE (reference sequence). The CDR3 has 12 amino acids. Trimming took 2 bases from V and 3 from J, leaving 5 bases between them. Together with reference TRBV5-4 and TRBJ1-1, the CDR3 gives the full variable domain: ETGVTQSPTHLIKTRGQQVTLRCSSQSGHNTVSWYQQALGQGPQFIFQYYREEENGRGNFPPRFSGLQFPNYSSELNVNALELDDSALYLCASSLVDTEAFFGQGTRLTVV.

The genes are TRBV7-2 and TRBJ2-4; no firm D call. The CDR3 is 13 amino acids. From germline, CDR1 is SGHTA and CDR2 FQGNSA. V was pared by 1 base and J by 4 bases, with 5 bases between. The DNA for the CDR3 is TGTGCCAGCAGCTTAGATAAGAAAAACATTCAGTACTTC. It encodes CASSLDKKNIQYF.

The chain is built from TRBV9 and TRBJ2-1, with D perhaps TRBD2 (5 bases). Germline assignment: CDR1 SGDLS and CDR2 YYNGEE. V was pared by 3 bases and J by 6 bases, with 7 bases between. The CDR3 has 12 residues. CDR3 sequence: CASSGTANEQFF. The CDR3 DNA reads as TGTGCCAGCAGCGGGACTGCCAATGAGCAGTTCTTC.

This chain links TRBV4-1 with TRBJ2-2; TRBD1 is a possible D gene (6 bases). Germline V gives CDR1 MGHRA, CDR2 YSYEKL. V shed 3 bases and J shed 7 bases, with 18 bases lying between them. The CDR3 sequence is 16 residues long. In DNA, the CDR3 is TGCGCCAGCAGCCAGCTAAGCCAAGGGGGTTACGGGGAGCTGTTTTTT. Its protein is CASSQLSQGGYGELFF.

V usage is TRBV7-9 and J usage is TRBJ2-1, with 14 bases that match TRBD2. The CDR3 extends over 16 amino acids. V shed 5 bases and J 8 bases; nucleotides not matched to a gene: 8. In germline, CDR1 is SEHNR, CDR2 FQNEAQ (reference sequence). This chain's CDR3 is CASSPMTSGRVYEQFF. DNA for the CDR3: TGTGCCAGCAGCCCAATGACTAGCGGGAGGGTCTATGAGCAGTTCTTC.

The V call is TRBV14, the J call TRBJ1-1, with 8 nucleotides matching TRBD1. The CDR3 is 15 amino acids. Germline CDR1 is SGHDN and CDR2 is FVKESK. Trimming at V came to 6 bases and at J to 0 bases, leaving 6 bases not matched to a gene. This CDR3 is CASSRDRRMNTEAFF. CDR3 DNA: TGTGCCAGCAGTCGGGACAGGCGTATGAACACTGAAGCTTTCTTT.

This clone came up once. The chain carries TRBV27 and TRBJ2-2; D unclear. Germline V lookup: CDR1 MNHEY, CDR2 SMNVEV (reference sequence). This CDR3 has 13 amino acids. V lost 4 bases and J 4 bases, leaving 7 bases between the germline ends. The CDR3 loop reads CASSWAFTGELFF. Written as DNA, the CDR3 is TGTGCCAGCAGTTGGGCTTTCACCGGGGAGCTGTTTTTT.

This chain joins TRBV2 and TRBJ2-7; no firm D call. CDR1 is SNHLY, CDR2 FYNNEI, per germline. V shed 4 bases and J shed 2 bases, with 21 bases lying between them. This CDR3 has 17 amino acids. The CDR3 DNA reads TGTGCCAGCAGTGGACGCCCCCTAGTTATCCTTCCCTACGAGCAGTACTTC. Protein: CASSGRPLVILPYEQYF.

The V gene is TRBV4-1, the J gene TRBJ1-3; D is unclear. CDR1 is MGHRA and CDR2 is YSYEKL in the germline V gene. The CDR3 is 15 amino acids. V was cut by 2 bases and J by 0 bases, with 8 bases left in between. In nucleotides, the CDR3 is TGCGCCAGCAGCCAATGGTTGCTCTCTGGAAACACCATATATTTT. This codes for CASSQWLLSGNTIYF.

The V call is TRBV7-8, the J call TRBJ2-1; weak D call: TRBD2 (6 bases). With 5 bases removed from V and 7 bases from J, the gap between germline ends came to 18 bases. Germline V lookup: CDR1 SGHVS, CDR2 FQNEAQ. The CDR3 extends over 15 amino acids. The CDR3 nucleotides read TGTGCCAGCAGCCAGTGGGGGGAGCCTGGTAATGAGCAGTTCTTC. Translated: CASSQWGEPGNEQFF.

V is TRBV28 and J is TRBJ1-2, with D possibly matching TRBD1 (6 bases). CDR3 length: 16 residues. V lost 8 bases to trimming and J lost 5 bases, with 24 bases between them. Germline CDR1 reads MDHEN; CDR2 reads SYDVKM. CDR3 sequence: CASGGLGQGFAYGYTF. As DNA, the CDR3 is TGTGCCAGCGGAGGTTTAGGGCAGGGGTTTGCTTATGGCTACACCTTC.

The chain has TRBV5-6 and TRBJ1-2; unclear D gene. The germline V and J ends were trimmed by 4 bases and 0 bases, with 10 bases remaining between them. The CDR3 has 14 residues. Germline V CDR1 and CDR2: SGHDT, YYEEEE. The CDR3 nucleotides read TGTGCCAGCAGCGGTGGCAGATCTAACTATGGCTACACCTTC. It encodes CASSGGRSNYGYTF. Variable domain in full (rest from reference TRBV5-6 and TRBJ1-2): DAGVTQSPTHLIKTRGQQVTLRCSPKSGHDTVSWYQQALGQGPQFIFQYYEEEERQRGNFPDRFSGHQFPNYSSELNVNALLLGDSALYLCASSGGRSNYGYTFGSGTRLTVV.

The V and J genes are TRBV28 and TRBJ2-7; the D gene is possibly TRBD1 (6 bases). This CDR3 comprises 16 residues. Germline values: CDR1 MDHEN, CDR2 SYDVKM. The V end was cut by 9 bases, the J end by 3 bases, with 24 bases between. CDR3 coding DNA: TGTGCCAGTACGACTGTGTTCGAGGGGGATGGCTACGAGCAGTACTTC. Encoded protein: CASTTVFEGDGYEQYF.

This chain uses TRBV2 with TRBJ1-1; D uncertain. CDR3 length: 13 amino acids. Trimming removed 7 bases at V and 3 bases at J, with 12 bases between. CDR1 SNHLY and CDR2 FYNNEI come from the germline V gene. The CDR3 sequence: CASNQIGYTEAFF. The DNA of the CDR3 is TGTGCCAGCAACCAAATCGGGTACACTGAAGCTTTCTTT. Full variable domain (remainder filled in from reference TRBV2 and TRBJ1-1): EPEVTQTPSHQVTQMGQEVILRCVPISNHLYFYWYRQILGQKVEFLVSFYNNEISEKSEIFDDQFSVERPDGSNFTLKIRSTKLEDSAMYFCASNQIGYTEAFFGQGTRLTVV.

The CDR3 here is CASSYSVLGNTEAFF. The CDR3 DNA is TGTGCCAGCAGTTACTCGGTGTTGGGGAACACTGAAGCTTTCTTT. The chain links TRBV6-6 to TRBJ1-1; D is undetermined. V shed 0 bases and J shed 1 base, with 9 bases lying between them. In germline, CDR1 is MNHNY, CDR2 SVGAGI (reference sequence). The CDR3 loop spans 15 amino acids.

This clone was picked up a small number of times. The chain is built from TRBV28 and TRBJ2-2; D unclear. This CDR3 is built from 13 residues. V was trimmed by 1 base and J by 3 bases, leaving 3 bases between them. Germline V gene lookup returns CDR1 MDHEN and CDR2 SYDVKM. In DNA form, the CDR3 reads TGTGCCAGCAGTTTATTGGACACCGGGGAGCTGTTTTTT. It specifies CASSLLDTGELFF.

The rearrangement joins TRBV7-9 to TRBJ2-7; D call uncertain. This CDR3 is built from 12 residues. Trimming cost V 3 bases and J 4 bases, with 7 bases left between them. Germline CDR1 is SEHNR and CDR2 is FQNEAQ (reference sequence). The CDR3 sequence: CASSFKEYEQYF. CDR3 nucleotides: TGTGCCAGCAGCTTCAAGGAATACGAGCAGTACTTC.

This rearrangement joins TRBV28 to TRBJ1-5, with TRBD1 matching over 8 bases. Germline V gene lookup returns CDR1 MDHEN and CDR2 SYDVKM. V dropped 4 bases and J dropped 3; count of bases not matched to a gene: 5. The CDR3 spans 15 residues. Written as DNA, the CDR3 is TGTGCCAGCAGTTCCCTGCAGGGGGCCAATCAGCCCCAGCATTTT. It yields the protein CASSSLQGANQPQHF.

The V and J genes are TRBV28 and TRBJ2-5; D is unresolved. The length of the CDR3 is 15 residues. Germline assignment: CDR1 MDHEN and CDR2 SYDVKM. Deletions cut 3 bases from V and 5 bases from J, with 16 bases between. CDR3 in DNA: TGTGCCAGCAGTTTCATAGGATGGGTCGGGGAGACCCAGTACTTC. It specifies CASSFIGWVGETQYF.

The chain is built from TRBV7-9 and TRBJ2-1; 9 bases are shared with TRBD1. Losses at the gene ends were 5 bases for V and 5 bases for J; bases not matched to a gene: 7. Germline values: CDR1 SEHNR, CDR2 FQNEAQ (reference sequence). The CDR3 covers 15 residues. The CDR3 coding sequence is TGTGCCAGCAGCCCCGGACAGGGGAGGGACAATGAGCAGTTCTTC. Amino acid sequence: CASSPGQGRDNEQFF.

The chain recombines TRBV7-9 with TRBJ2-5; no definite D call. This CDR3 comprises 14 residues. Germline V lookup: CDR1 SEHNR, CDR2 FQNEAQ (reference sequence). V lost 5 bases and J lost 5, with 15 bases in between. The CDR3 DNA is TGTGCCAGCAGCACAATCACCGGTCGGGAGACCCAGTACTTC. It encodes CASSTITGRETQYF.

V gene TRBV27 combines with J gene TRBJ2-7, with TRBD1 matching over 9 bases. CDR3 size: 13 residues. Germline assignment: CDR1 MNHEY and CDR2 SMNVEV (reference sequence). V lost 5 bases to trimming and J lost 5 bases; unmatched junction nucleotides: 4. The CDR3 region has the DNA TGTGCCAGCAGTACCGGGACAGGGAACGAGCAGTACTTC. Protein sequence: CASSTGTGNEQYF.

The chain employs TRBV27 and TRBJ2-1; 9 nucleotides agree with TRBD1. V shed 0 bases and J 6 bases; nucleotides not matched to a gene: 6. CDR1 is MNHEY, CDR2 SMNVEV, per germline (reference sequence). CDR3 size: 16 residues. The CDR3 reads CASSLSPGTGSNEQFF. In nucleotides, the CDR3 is TGTGCCAGCAGTTTATCACCCGGGACAGGGAGCAATGAGCAGTTCTTC.

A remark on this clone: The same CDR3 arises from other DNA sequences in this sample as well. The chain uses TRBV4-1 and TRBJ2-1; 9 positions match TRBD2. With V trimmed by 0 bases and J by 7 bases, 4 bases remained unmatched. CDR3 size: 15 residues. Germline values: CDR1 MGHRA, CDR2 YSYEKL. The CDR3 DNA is TGCGCCAGCAGCCAAGATTTGCGGGGGGGTAATGAGCAGTTCTTC. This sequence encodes CASSQDLRGGNEQFF.

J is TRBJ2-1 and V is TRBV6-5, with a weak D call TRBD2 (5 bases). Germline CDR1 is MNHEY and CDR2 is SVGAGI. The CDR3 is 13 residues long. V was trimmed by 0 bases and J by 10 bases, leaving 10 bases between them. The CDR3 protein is CASSYSARREQFF. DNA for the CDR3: TGTGCCAGCAGTTACTCCGCACGGAGGGAGCAGTTCTTC.